Presented here are 10 T cell receptor beta chains from one specimen sequenced in a study of blood T cells in healthy people across ages. The use of a sample-barcoded 5' primer and a J-beta primer mix characterized a second PCR of about 7 to 12 cycles. Via MiXCR, TCRdb re-called the 5' RACE reads, giving one row per CDR3 protein. The sample includes just under 900,000 distinct CDR3 sequences, more than 25% of them seen just once. Sequences were obtained from blood. Receptor source: a woman at least 80 years old in good health.

Of note for this clonotype: A much larger clone is a single base away; this may be a read error. CDR3 amino acids: CASSPLDETQYF. In DNA, the CDR3 is TGTGCCAGCTCACCACTAGACGAGACCCAGTACTTC. The genes are TRBV18 and TRBJ2-7; D gene ambiguous. The last part of the DNA fits TRBJ2-5 better; the J call may be wrong. Germline V gene lookup returns CDR1 KGHSH and CDR2 LQKENI. The CDR3 totals 12 residues.

This clonotype was seen ten or more times. The chain links TRBV7-2 to TRBJ2-1, with 7 bases that match TRBD2. With 6 bases clipped from V and 1 base from J, the junction kept 6 bases outside the gene matches. The CDR3 has 15 amino acids. Germline CDR1 SGHTA, CDR2 FQGNSA. The CDR3 sequence: CASRPGGASYNEQFF. Written as DNA, the CDR3 is TGTGCCAGCAGGCCGGGGGGAGCTTCCTACAATGAGCAGTTCTTC. The full variable domain, with the rest looked up from reference TRBV7-2 and TRBJ2-1, is GAGVSQSPSNKVTEKGKDVELRCDPISGHTALYWYRQSLGQGLEFLIYFQGNSAPDKSGLPSDRFSAERTGGSVSTLTIQRTQQEDSAVYLCASRPGGASYNEQFFGPGTRLTVL.

This clonotype was found many times. The DNA for the CDR3 is TGCAGTGCTAGCGGGGTTAACGAGCAGTACTTC. Its translation is CSASGVNEQYF. The chain uses TRBV20-1 and TRBJ2-7; tentative D call: TRBD2 (5 bases). This CDR3 has 11 amino acids. Germline values: CDR1 DFQATT, CDR2 SNEGSKA (reference sequence). The V and J ends lost 3 bases and 5 bases respectively, with 8 bases between them.

This clonotype came up a few times. A read error is possible here, since a much larger clone lies one base away. The gene calls are TRBV12-3 or TRBV12-4 and TRBJ1-2; 9 bases are shared with TRBD1. With V trimmed by 5 bases and J by 3 bases, 16 bases remained unmatched. The CDR3 length is 18 residues. This CDR3 reads CASSLVPGQGNSDYGYTF. As DNA, the CDR3 is TGTGCCAGCAGTCTGGTACCGGGACAGGGAAATTCTGACTATGGCTACACCTTC.

Comments on this clonotype: This may be a read error, as it is one base from a much larger clone. The V call is TRBV2, the J call TRBJ2-7; D is possibly TRBD1 (5 bases). There are 13 residues in the CDR3. Trimming shortened V by 8 bases and J by 7 bases, and 18 bases separated the two germline ends. Per germline, CDR1 SNHLY and CDR2 FYNNEI. The CDR3 bases are TGTGCCAGCGAAGACAGTACGAACAATGAGCAGTACTTC. It translates to CASEDSTNNEQYF. Based on the CDR3 plus reference TRBV2 and TRBJ2-7, the full variable domain is EPEVTQTPSHQVTQMGQEVILRCVPISNHLYFYWYRQILGQKVEFLVSFYNNEISEKSEIFDDQFSVERPDGSNFTLKIRSTKLEDSAMYFCASEDSTNNEQYFGPGTRLTVT.

The V and J genes are TRBV6-1 and TRBJ2-3; the D gene is possibly TRBD2 (6 bases). The germline gives CDR1 MNHNS, CDR2 SASEGT. This CDR3 has 15 residues. Trimming took off 7 bases at V and 6 bases at J, with 20 bases between the two ends. The CDR3 sequence: CASTKGGVVKDTQYF. Here the CDR3 DNA reads TGTGCCAGCACCAAGGGCGGGGTTGTAAAGGATACGCAGTATTTT.

Only one count was recorded for this clonotype. CDR3 DNA: TGTGCCAACAGCCAGGGTACCTACGAGCAGTACTTC. Amino acid sequence: CANSQGTYEQYF. The J gene is TRBJ2-7, the V gene TRBV2; D is perhaps TRBD1 (5 bases). The CDR3 totals 12 residues. Germline-derived CDR1 and CDR2 are SNHLY and FYNNEI. Between the trimmed V and J ends, which lost 10 bases and 2 bases, there was a span of 12 bases. Complete variable domain (other parts from reference TRBV2 and TRBJ2-7): EPEVTQTPSHQVTQMGQEVILRCVPISNHLYFYWYRQILGQKVEFLVSFYNNEISEKSEIFDDQFSVERPDGSNFTLKIRSTKLEDSAMYFCANSQGTYEQYFGPGTRLTVT.

The chain couples TRBV20-1 to TRBJ2-1; 10 bases line up with TRBD1. Germline CDR1 DFQATT, CDR2 SNEGSKA (reference sequence). With V trimmed by 3 bases and J by 4 bases, 3 bases remained unmatched. CDR3 length: 14 residues. In DNA, the CDR3 is TGCAGTGCTAGGGCGGACAGGGGGTACAATGAGCAGTTCTTC. This codes for CSARADRGYNEQFF.

This clonotype was seen at least ten times. The CDR3: CASSQKTDNSPLHF. Written as DNA, the CDR3 is TGTGCCAGCAGCCAAAAGACCGATAATTCACCCCTCCACTTT. The chain has TRBV3-1 and TRBJ1-6; no definite D call. The CDR3 is 14 amino acids. V was pared by 2 bases and J by 5 bases, with 7 bases between. Germline values: CDR1 LGHDT, CDR2 YNNKEL (reference sequence).

The rearrangement uses TRBV6-1 and TRBJ2-2, with 9 bases fitting TRBD1. The germline V gene has CDR1 MNHNS and CDR2 SASEGT. The J segment lost 6 bases and the V segment lost 6 bases, leaving 11 bases of the junction unmatched. CDR3 length: 16 amino acids. The CDR3 coding sequence is TGTGCCAGCAGCGGAGACAGGGGGAGGTACGCCGGGGAGCTGTTTTTT. This encodes CASSGDRGRYAGELFF.